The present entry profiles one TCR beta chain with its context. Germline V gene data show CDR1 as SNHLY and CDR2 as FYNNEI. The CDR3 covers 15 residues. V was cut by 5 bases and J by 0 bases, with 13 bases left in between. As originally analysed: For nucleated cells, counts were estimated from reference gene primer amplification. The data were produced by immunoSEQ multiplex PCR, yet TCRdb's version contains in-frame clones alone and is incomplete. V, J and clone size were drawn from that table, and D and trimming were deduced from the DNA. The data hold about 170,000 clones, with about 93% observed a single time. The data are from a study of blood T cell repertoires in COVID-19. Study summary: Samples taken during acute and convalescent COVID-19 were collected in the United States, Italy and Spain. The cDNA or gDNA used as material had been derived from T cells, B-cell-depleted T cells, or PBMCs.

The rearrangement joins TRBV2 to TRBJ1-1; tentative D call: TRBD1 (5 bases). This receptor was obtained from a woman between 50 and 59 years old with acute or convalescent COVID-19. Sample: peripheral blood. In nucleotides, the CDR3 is TGTGCCAGCAGTCAAGAGGGCAGGGTGAACACTGAAGCTTTCTTT. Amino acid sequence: CASSQEGRVNTEAFF.